The clone carrying this TCR beta chain was found a few times. Its cognate antigen is unknown. One entry per CDR3 protein, called by TCRdb with MiXCR from the RT-PCR reads. The sample has around 480,000 distinct CDR3 sequences, more than 15% seen once. This sample was included in a study of response to subunit inactivated influenza vaccine. Regarding the study as a whole: It was suggested by the authors that few new T cells are recruited by each seasonal influenza vaccination.

J gave up 8 bases and V 5 bases, and 9 bases lay outside the gene matches. The germline V gene encodes CDR1 KGHSH and CDR2 LQKENI. The CDR3 totals 15 residues. Here the sequenced sample was CD4+ T cells sorted from PBMCs, taken less than 30 months after vaccination. The receptor comes from a man aged 50 to 69 who received an inactivated influenza vaccine. The chain joins TRBV18 to TRBJ2-1; 10 nucleotides match TRBD1. The DNA for the CDR3 is TGTGCCAGCTCAGTCCGGGACAGGGGTTGGGATGAGCAGTTCTTC. Protein sequence: CASSVRDRGWDEQFF.